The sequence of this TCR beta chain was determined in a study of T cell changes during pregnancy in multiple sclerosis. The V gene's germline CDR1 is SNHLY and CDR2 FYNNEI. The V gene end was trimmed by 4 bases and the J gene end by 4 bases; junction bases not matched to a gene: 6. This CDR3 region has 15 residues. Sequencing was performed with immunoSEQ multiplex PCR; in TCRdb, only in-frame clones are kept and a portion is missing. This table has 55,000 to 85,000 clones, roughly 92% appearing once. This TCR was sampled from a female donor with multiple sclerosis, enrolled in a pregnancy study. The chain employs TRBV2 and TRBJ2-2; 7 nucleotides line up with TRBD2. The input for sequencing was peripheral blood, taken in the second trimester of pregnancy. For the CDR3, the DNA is TGTGCCAGCAGTGGGCTAGCGGCCATCACCGGGGAGCTGTTTTTT. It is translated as CASSGLAAITGELFF.